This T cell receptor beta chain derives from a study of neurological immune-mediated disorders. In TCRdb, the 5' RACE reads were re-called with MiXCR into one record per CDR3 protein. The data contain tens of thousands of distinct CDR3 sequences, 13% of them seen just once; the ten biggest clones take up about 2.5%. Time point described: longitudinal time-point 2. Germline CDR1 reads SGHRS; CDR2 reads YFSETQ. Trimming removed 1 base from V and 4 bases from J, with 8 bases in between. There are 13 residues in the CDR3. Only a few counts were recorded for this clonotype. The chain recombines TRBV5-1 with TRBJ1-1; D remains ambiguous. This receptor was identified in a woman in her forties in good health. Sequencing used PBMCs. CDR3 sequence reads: CASSLPGSTEAFF. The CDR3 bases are TGCGCCAGCAGCTTGCCAGGTAGCACTGAAGCTTTCTTT.